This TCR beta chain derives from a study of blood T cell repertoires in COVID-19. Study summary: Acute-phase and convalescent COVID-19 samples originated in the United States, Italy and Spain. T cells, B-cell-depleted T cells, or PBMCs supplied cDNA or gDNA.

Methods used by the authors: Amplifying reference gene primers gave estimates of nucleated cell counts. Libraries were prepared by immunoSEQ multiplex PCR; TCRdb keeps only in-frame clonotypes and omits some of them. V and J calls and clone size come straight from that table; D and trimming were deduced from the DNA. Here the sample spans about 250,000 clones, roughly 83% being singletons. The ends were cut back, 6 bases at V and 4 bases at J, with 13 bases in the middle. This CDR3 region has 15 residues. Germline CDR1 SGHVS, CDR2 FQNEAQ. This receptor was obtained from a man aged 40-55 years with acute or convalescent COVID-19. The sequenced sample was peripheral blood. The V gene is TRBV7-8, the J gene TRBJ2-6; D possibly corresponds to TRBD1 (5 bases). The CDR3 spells CASRQVTKGANVLTF. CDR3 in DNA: TGTGCCAGCAGACAGGTGACGAAAGGGGCCAACGTCCTGACTTTC. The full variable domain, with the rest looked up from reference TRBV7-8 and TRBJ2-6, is GAGVSQSPRYKVAKRGQDVALRCDPISGHVSLFWYQQALGQGPEFLTYFQNEAQLDKSGLPSDRFFAERPEGSVSTLKIQRTQQEDSAVYLCASRQVTKGANVLTFGAGSRLTVL.